This TCR beta chain was observed in a study of T-cell memory formation after mild COVID-19. Study context: TCR clusters were mostly confined to one donor each. Study-wide results and limits: CM and EM subsets held most contracting CD4+ clones; EMRA held CD8+ ones. SARS-CoV-2 specificity was not confirmed for second-wave clones peaking on day 37.

The CDR3 spans 15 residues. V lost 1 base and J lost 4; bases outside the gene matches: 5. Germline V gives CDR1 LGHNA, CDR2 YSLEER. MiXCR was run by TCRdb on the 5' RACE reads, yielding one entry per CDR3 protein. This sample has 500,000 to 600,000 distinct CDR3 sequences, with roughly 17% found just once. On this clonotype: Its antigen is undetermined.

This TCR was recovered from an adult woman who had mild COVID-19 (a few samples of this study predate the infection). Cell type and time point are not known. V and J are TRBV4-3 and TRBJ2-7, with 9 bases aligning to TRBD2. Sequencing input: PBMCs or a T cell subset sorted from them (not recorded which). The CDR3 is CASSQVSGSGYEQYF. The CDR3 DNA reads TGCGCCAGCAGCCAAGTTAGCGGGAGTGGGTACGAGCAGTACTTC.